The clone carrying this T cell receptor (beta chain) came up once. As yet, its antigen is unknown. The data stem from a study of post-analysis software for immune sequencing data. Study background: Disease trajectories encompassed relapsing-remitting, secondary progressive and progressive-relapsing multiple sclerosis. General observations from the study: Batch-mates among the samples co-clustered strongly by F measure. Multiple sclerosis was associated with a significant reduction in normalized Chao1 diversity relative to controls.

The authors incorporated unique molecular identifiers into the TCR beta cDNA libraries. A population of 1 to 10 million T cells gave rise to 400,000 to 550,000 cDNA molecules. TCRdb called the PCR reads again in MiXCR, with one record for every CDR3 protein. The sample includes 350,000 to 500,000 distinct CDR3 sequences, roughly 38% seen only once; the top ten take approximately 7.6%. The TCR originated in a girl aged 2 to 9 with multiple sclerosis. The sequenced material came from blood.

The CDR3 reads CASKDRGRQPQHF. CDR3 DNA sequence: TGTGCCAGCAAAGATCGAGGGCGTCAGCCCCAGCATTTT. This chain connects TRBV6-6 to TRBJ1-5; D call uncertain. The CDR3 has 13 amino acids. Looked up from germline, CDR1 is MNHNY and CDR2 is SVGAGI (reference sequence). The V end was cut by 7 bases, the J end by 6 bases, with 13 bases between.